The next 25 T cell receptor beta chains were all read from a single sample in a study of shared clonotypes between healthy human individuals. TCRdb's copy holds only in-frame clones and misses some; the assay was immunoSEQ multiplex PCR. This sample has roughly 2.1 million clones, with just over 90% found just once. Terminally differentiated effector memory CD45RA+ cells were excluded from the naive CD8 cells, which were CD45RO-negative and positively selected for CCR7. Sequenced: naive CD8+ T cells from PBMCs. These receptors came from a man in his late teens or twenties in good health. Some clones in this sample may be carry-over from other donors' samples.

V gene TRBV15 combines with J gene TRBJ1-2; weak D call: TRBD1 (5 bases). Germline CDR1 reads LNHNV; CDR2 reads YYDKDF (reference sequence). This CDR3 spans 16 amino acids. Trimming stripped 0 bases from V and 8 bases from J, with 19 bases between. CDR3 residues: CATSRDLPGGSGGYTF. CDR3 sequence (DNA): TGTGCCACCAGCAGAGACCTCCCGGGGGGGTCGGGAGGCTACACCTTC.

In its sample, this clone was seen once. The chain recombines TRBV11-2 with TRBJ2-1; no definite D call. CDR3 length: 16 residues. V was cut by 1 base and J by 0 bases, with 10 bases left in between. CDR1 is SGHAT and CDR2 is FQNNGV in the germline V gene. The CDR3, as DNA: TGTGCCAGCAGCTTAGGGCCAATTAGCTCCTACAATGAGCAGTTCTTC. Translated, it gives CASSLGPISSYNEQFF.

On this clone: Additional DNA sequences in this sample encode the identical CDR3. The J gene is TRBJ2-7, the V gene TRBV28; the D is unclear. Germline assignment: CDR1 MDHEN and CDR2 SYDVKM. V lost 8 bases and J 1 base, leaving 15 bases between the germline ends. This CDR3 spans 14 amino acids. CDR3 sequence: CASSLVGSSYEQYF. In nucleotides, the CDR3 is TGTGCCAGCTCCTTGGTAGGCAGTTCCTACGAGCAGTACTTC.

The V and J genes are TRBV27 and TRBJ2-3, with a tentative D call TRBD1 (6 bases). Trimming shortened V by 0 bases and J by 0 bases, and 7 bases separated the two germline ends. The CDR3 has 15 residues. CDR1 and CDR2 from the germline V gene are MNHEY and SMNVEV (reference sequence). The CDR3, as DNA: TGTGCCAGCAGTTTATCGGGGGCTAGCACAGATACGCAGTATTTT. It is translated as CASSLSGASTDTQYF.

The chain links TRBV7-9 to TRBJ2-7, with unresolved D. Trimming shortened V by 2 bases and J by 1 base, and 9 bases separated the two germline ends. The CDR3 has 14 amino acids. Germline V gene data show CDR1 as SEHNR and CDR2 as FQNEAQ (reference sequence). The CDR3 reads CASSLPLGSYEQYF. The CDR3 nucleotides read TGTGCCAGCAGCTTACCCCTAGGATCCTACGAGCAGTACTTC.

Details on this clone: It is unclear where the CDR3 begins or ends on the DNA, so no DNA is shown, and the CDR3 is as TCRdb lists it. The rearrangement joins TRBV21-1 to TRBJ2-2; the D segment call TRBD2 is taken from the table without a DNA check. TRBV21-1 is a pseudogene segment. The CDR3 is 16 residues long, counting both termini. Here the CDR3 reads CASSVGAGSSTGELFF.

This clone has just a few counts. The rearrangement joins TRBV5-5 to TRBJ1-4; D ambiguous. Germline CDR1 SGHKS, CDR2 YYEKEE (reference sequence). This CDR3 region has 10 residues. V was pared by 2 bases and J by 10 bases, with 3 bases between. The CDR3 here is CASSLGKLFF. The CDR3 DNA follows: TGTGCCAGCAGCTTAGGAAAACTGTTTTTT.

A note on this clone: The sample contains more than one DNA sequence encoding this CDR3. This chain connects TRBV4-2 to TRBJ2-7; 10 positions agree with TRBD2. CDR1 is LGHNA and CDR2 is YNFKEQ in the germline V gene. CDR3 length: 14 residues. V was pared by 3 bases and J by 2 bases, with 1 base of the junction left unmatched. CDR3 DNA sequence: TGTGCCAGCAGCCACGGACTAGCGGCCTACGAGCAGTACTTC. As protein: CASSHGLAAYEQYF.

This sequence joins TRBV9 and TRBJ2-7; TRBD2 matches 7 bases. Germline CDR1 SGDLS, CDR2 YYNGEE. The CDR3 extends over 16 amino acids. V trimming: 4 bases; J trimming: 1 base; junction bases outside the gene matches: 11. CDR3 nucleotide sequence: TGTGCCAGCAGCCCGAGGGAGCCAGCGGGATCCTACGAGCAGTACTTC. The encoded protein is CASSPREPAGSYEQYF.

As regards this clone: The same CDR3 also results from other DNA sequences found in this sample. This sequence joins TRBV27 and TRBJ2-3, with D possibly being TRBD1 or TRBD2 (6 bases each). Trimming pared 5 bases from V and 5 bases from J, leaving 11 bases between. Germline V gene sequence: CDR1 MNHEY, CDR2 SMNVEV (reference sequence). The CDR3 runs to 13 residues. The CDR3 protein is CASSPRGVDTQYF. Here the CDR3 DNA reads TGTGCCAGCAGTCCTAGGGGGGTAGATACGCAGTATTTT.

J is TRBJ2-7 and V is TRBV6-1; D uncertain. The germline V gene has CDR1 MNHNS and CDR2 SASEGT. The CDR3 loop spans 14 amino acids. The ends were cut back, 3 bases at V and 2 bases at J, with 11 bases in the middle. The CDR3 protein is CASSEVGFAYEQYF. CDR3 nucleotides: TGTGCCAGCAGTGAGGTCGGATTTGCCTACGAGCAGTACTTC.

The gene calls are TRBV7-9 and TRBJ2-3, with D possibly being TRBD1 or TRBD2 (5 bases each). The V gene's germline CDR1 is SEHNR and CDR2 FQNEAQ (reference sequence). Trimming removed 10 bases at V and 2 bases at J, with 19 bases between. CDR3 size: 15 residues. This chain's CDR3 is CATTPGRLITDTQYF. The CDR3 DNA reads as TGTGCCACAACGCCGGGACGGCTCATCACAGATACGCAGTATTTT.

V is TRBV7-2 and J is TRBJ2-3; 10 bases align to TRBD2. The CDR3 is 15 amino acids. Germline V gives CDR1 SGHTA, CDR2 FQGNSA. The V gene end was trimmed by 1 base and the J gene end by 5 bases; junction bases not matched to a gene: 3. CDR3 nucleotide sequence: TGTGCCAGCAGCTTAGTAGCGGGAGGTGGAGATACGCAGTATTTT. It is translated as CASSLVAGGGDTQYF.

The CDR3 is CASSPGGVKAFF. For the CDR3, the DNA is TGTGCCAGCAGCCCTGGGGGGGTGAAAGCTTTCTTT. V and J are TRBV27 and TRBJ1-1; possible D gene TRBD1, 5 bases. Germline assignment: CDR1 MNHEY and CDR2 SMNVEV (reference sequence). This CDR3 region has 12 residues. V lost 6 bases to trimming and J lost 9 bases, with 14 bases between them.

The table lists this clone with a few counts. CDR3 region: CASSPGSIGTEAFF. CDR3 nucleotide sequence: TGTGCCAGCTCACCAGGGTCCATCGGCACTGAAGCTTTCTTT. V is TRBV18 and J is TRBJ1-1; no firm D call. CDR3 size: 14 residues. The germline gives CDR1 KGHSH, CDR2 LQKENI. V lost 2 bases and J lost 4, with 11 bases in between.

Concerning this clone itself: The sample contains more than one DNA sequence encoding this CDR3. V gene TRBV27 combines with J gene TRBJ1-2; weak D call: TRBD1 (6 bases). The V and J ends lost 2 bases and 2 bases respectively, with 9 bases between them. Germline loops: CDR1 MNHEY, CDR2 SMNVEV (reference sequence). CDR3 length equals 14 residues. CDR3 coding DNA: TGTGCCAGCAGTTTAGTAGGGGGGAACTATGGCTACACCTTC. As protein: CASSLVGGNYGYTF.

The genes are TRBV6-5 and TRBJ2-2; TRBD2 matches at 10 bases. There are 15 residues in the CDR3. Per germline, CDR1 MNHEY and CDR2 SVGAGI. V lost 10 bases, J lost 3 bases, and 8 bases stayed unmatched. CDR3 coding DNA: TGTGCCACCTCTAGCGGGAGAATGCACACCGGGGAGCTGTTTTTT. Its protein product is CATSSGRMHTGELFF.

This chain connects TRBV30 to TRBJ2-5; D unclear. Germline V gene sequence: CDR1 GTSNPN, CDR2 SVGIG (reference sequence). CDR3 length equals 14 residues. The V gene lost 0 bases and the J gene lost 5 bases, with 13 bases spanning the gap. The CDR3 DNA sequence: TGTGCCTGGAGTGTCAGAGGACGACCGGAGACCCAGTACTTC. Translating gives CAWSVRGRPETQYF. Full variable domain (outside the CDR3, taken from reference TRBV30 and TRBJ2-5): SQTIHQWPATLVQPVGSPLSLECTVEGTSNPNLYWYRQAAGRGLQLLFYSVGIGQISSEVPQNLSASRPQDRQFILSSKKLLLSDSGFYLCAWSVRGRPETQYFGPGTRLLVL.

The chain has TRBV27 and TRBJ1-2; D might be TRBD1 (5 bases). The CDR3 is made up of 14 amino acids. Trimming pared 6 bases from V and 7 bases from J, leaving 18 bases between. Germline CDR1 MNHEY, CDR2 SMNVEV (reference sequence). Here the CDR3 DNA reads TGTGCCAGCAGATTAATCCAGGGACCGGGTGGCTACACCTTC. Translating gives CASRLIQGPGGYTF.

The genes are TRBV27 and TRBJ1-1; TRBD1 might be the D (6 bases). The CDR3 consists of 13 residues. V lost 2 bases and J lost 7, with 11 bases in between. Germline V gene data show CDR1 as MNHEY and CDR2 as SMNVEV (reference sequence). The DNA of the CDR3 is TGTGCCAGCAGTTTAGAACAGGGATATGAAGCTTTCTTT. Residues: CASSLEQGYEAFF.

The chain uses TRBV10-2 and TRBJ2-7; D not resolved. The CDR3 has 12 residues. Trimming removed 3 bases at V and 3 bases at J, with 6 bases between. Germline assignment: CDR1 WSHSY and CDR2 SAAADI. This CDR3 is CASSDLGYEQYF. The CDR3 coding sequence is TGCGCCAGCAGTGACCTGGGCTACGAGCAGTACTTC.

V gene TRBV6-6 combines with J gene TRBJ2-1; TRBD2 might be the D (7 bases). The V gene lost 1 base and the J gene lost 6 bases, with 13 bases spanning the gap. Germline V lookup: CDR1 MNHNY, CDR2 SVGAGI (reference sequence). CDR3 length equals 15 residues. CDR3 in amino acids: CASSYLWGGANEQFF. CDR3 sequence (DNA): TGTGCCAGCAGTTACTTATGGGGGGGCGCCAATGAGCAGTTCTTC.

This chain uses TRBV10-1 with TRBJ2-1; 10 positions match TRBD2. The germline CDR1 and CDR2 sequences are WNHNN and SYGVQD (reference sequence). This CDR3 region has 16 residues. V lost 4 bases, J lost 9 bases, and 12 bases stayed unmatched. DNA of the CDR3: TGCGCCAGCAGTGGGTCGCTTACTAGCGGGAATGGTGAGCAGTTCTTC. Its protein is CASSGSLTSGNGEQFF.

The rearrangement uses TRBV4-1 and TRBJ2-7; D might be TRBD2 (5 bases). V was clipped by 4 bases and J by 2 bases, with 12 bases between them. CDR3 size: 14 residues. Per germline, CDR1 MGHRA and CDR2 YSYEKL. The CDR3 DNA sequence: TGCGCCAGCAGCCCCCTGGGAGAGACCTACGAGCAGTACTTC. Translation gives CASSPLGETYEQYF.

The gene calls are TRBV27 and TRBJ2-3, with 7 nucleotides matching TRBD2. The CDR3 contains 16 residues. With 6 bases clipped from V and 1 base from J, the junction kept 10 bases outside the gene matches. The germline CDR1 and CDR2 sequences are MNHEY and SMNVEV (reference sequence). DNA for the CDR3: TGTGCCAGCAGCTCGCCTAGCGGATGGGGCACAGATACGCAGTATTTT. Residues: CASSSPSGWGTDTQYF.